Here is one T cell receptor beta chain with its context. Trimming stripped 1 base from V and 0 bases from J, with 12 bases between. CDR3 length: 16 amino acids. CDR1 is SGHAT, CDR2 FQNNGV, per germline. This entry comes from a study of blood T cell repertoires in COVID-19. Assay used: immunoSEQ multiplex PCR; TCRdb lists only in-frame clones, some missing. This sample carries roughly 300,000 clones, under 90% of them seen once, and the ten largest clones take roughly 2.9%. V and J are TRBV11-2 and TRBJ2-5, with D maybe TRBD1 (5 bases). The TCR sequence derives from a woman aged 60-75 years with active or convalescent COVID-19. Sequencing input: peripheral blood. Here the CDR3 reads CASSLGRALYQETQYF. As DNA, the CDR3 is TGTGCCAGCAGCTTAGGCAGGGCCCTTTACCAAGAGACCCAGTACTTC. The full variable domain, in which reference TRBV11-2 and TRBJ2-5 provide the parts outside the CDR3, is EAGVAQSPRYKIIEKRQSVAFWCNPISGHATLYWYQQILGQGPKLLIQFQNNGVVDDSQLPKDRFSAERLKGVDSTLKIQPAKLEDSAVYLCASSLGRALYQETQYFGPGTRLLVL.